The next 29 T cell receptor beta chains were all read from a single sample in a study of OX40 agonist ivuxolimab in advanced cancers. Profiling relied on immunoSEQ multiplex PCR, and the TCRdb table lists in-frame clones only, not all of them. The data contain about 91,000 clones, 80% to 90% of them seen just once; the ten biggest clones take up 0.95% to 1.3%. The sample here was CD4+ or CD8+ T cells sorted from blood, taken in a trial of the OX40 agonist ivuxolimab. The source is an adult with an advanced solid tumor such as melanoma, head and neck, liver or kidney cancer.

V is TRBV5-6 and J is TRBJ2-7; 9 bases are shared with TRBD1. This CDR3 contains 16 residues. Germline values: CDR1 SGHDT, CDR2 YYEEEE. Unmatched junction bases numbered 13, after V lost 3 bases and J lost 6 bases. The chain's CDR3 is CASSSFRDRVESEQYF. Here the CDR3 DNA reads TGTGCCAGCAGCTCTTTCCGGGACAGGGTCGAGTCCGAGCAGTACTTC.

The chain recombines TRBV6-6 with TRBJ2-7; 9 bases match TRBD1. This CDR3 comprises 13 residues. The germline CDR1 and CDR2 sequences are MNHNY and SVGAGI (reference sequence). The V segment lost 6 bases and the J segment 2 bases; nucleotides outside the gene matches: 2. CDR3 residues: CASRGQGPYEQYF. The CDR3, as DNA: TGTGCCAGCAGAGGACAGGGGCCCTACGAGCAGTACTTC.

This sequence joins TRBV6-5 and TRBJ1-4; D remains unclear. V gave up 2 bases and J gave up 4 bases, with 14 bases separating them. Germline V gene data show CDR1 as MNHEY and CDR2 as SVGAGI. The CDR3 runs to 16 residues. The CDR3 DNA reads TGTGCCAGCAGTTACAACAGAATTCACAGTAATGAAAAACTGTTTTTT. Translated: CASSYNRIHSNEKLFF.

The genes are TRBV9 and TRBJ2-1; 10 bases fit TRBD2. CDR3 length equals 16 residues. The germline gives CDR1 SGDLS, CDR2 YYNGEE. J gave up 5 bases and V 2 bases, and 7 bases lay outside the gene matches. The CDR3 region is CASSVGGLAIDNEQFF. The CDR3, as DNA: TGTGCCAGCAGCGTGGGGGGACTAGCGATCGACAATGAGCAGTTCTTC.

V and J are TRBV28 and TRBJ1-6; TRBD1 agrees at 8 bases. J was trimmed by 7 bases and V by 7 bases; bases with no gene match: 6. The CDR3 has 14 amino acids. Germline values: CDR1 MDHEN, CDR2 SYDVKM. Here the CDR3 DNA reads TGTGCCAGCATGATCGGACAGGGAAATTCACCCCTCCACTTT. This codes for CASMIGQGNSPLHF. The full variable domain, its missing parts supplied by reference TRBV28 and TRBJ1-6, is DVKVTQSSRYLVKRTGEKVFLECVQDMDHENMFWYRQDPGLGLRLIYFSYDVKMKEKGDIPEGYSVSREKKERFSLILESASTNQTSMYLCASMIGQGNSPLHFGNGTRLTVT.

The CDR3 region is CASTNKGETQYF. CDR3 coding DNA: TGTGCCAGCACCAATAAAGGGGAGACCCAGTACTTC. The V gene is TRBV6-5, the J gene TRBJ2-5, with D unresolved. The germline CDR1 and CDR2 sequences are MNHEY and SVGAGI. The CDR3 consists of 12 residues. Between the trimmed V and J ends, which lost 7 bases and 5 bases, there was a span of 11 bases.

This chain uses TRBV6-6 with TRBJ1-1; D gene unclear. Trimming stripped 5 bases from V and 1 base from J, with 14 bases between. The CDR3 loop spans 15 amino acids. Germline V gene sequence: CDR1 MNHNY, CDR2 SVGAGI (reference sequence). CDR3 nucleotide sequence: TGTGCCAGCAGTACAAATACACGAAGGAACACTGAAGCTTTCTTT. This encodes CASSTNTRRNTEAFF.

The V and J genes are TRBV28 and TRBJ2-3; TRBD1 or TRBD2 may be the D gene (6 bases each). V gave up 3 bases and J gave up 0 bases, with 10 bases separating them. Germline assignment: CDR1 MDHEN and CDR2 SYDVKM. The CDR3 runs 15 residues. The CDR3 here is CASSLGGASTDTQYF. DNA for the CDR3: TGTGCCAGCAGTTTGGGGGGCGCTAGCACAGATACGCAGTATTTT.

The genes are TRBV12-1 and TRBJ2-7; the D segment call TRBD1 is taken from the table without a DNA check. TRBV12-1 is a known pseudogene. The CDR3 is 15 amino acids. Written as DNA, the CDR3 is TGTGCCAGCACCCCACAGGGGAACCTTCTACACGAGCAGTACGTC. Its protein product is CASTPQGNLLHEQYV.

The chain carries TRBV4-1 and TRBJ2-5; 9 nucleotides align to TRBD1. The CDR3 has 15 residues. Germline lookup yields CDR1 MGHRA and CDR2 YSYEKL. Trimming cost V 5 bases and J 4 bases; bases outside gene matches: 8. CDR3 sequence reads: CASSAMDRGVETQYF. In DNA, the CDR3 is TGCGCCAGCAGCGCGATGGACAGGGGTGTAGAGACCCAGTACTTC.

This chain links TRBV19 with TRBJ2-3, with D tentatively TRBD1 or TRBD2 (5 bases each). V dropped 5 bases and J dropped 2 bases, with 11 bases sitting between them. The germline V gene encodes CDR1 LNHDA and CDR2 SQIVND (reference sequence). The CDR3 runs to 14 residues. In DNA form, the CDR3 reads TGTGCCAGTAGTCCGGGGCTTGACACAGATACGCAGTATTTT. Translation: CASSPGLDTDTQYF.

This clone showed up just once. The chain combines TRBV7-9 with TRBJ1-1, with D uncertain. The germline CDR1 and CDR2 sequences are SEHNR and FQNEAQ (reference sequence). The V end was cut by 6 bases, the J end by 5 bases, with 13 bases between. CDR3 length: 13 residues. The CDR3 loop is CASSSATLTEAFF. CDR3 bases: TGTGCCAGCAGTTCAGCCACATTGACTGAAGCTTTCTTT.

This rearrangement joins TRBV27 to TRBJ1-2; D not resolved. This CDR3 has 11 residues. Germline V gene lookup returns CDR1 MNHEY and CDR2 SMNVEV (reference sequence). Between the trimmed V and J ends, which lost 7 bases and 7 bases, there was a span of 10 bases. CDR3 loop: CASIGVTGYTF. The CDR3 coding sequence is TGTGCCAGCATAGGAGTGACTGGCTACACCTTC.

This clone occurred a few times. The chain couples TRBV9 to TRBJ2-3; weak D call: TRBD1 (5 bases). V lost 3 bases, J lost 5 bases, and 7 bases lay in between. Germline values: CDR1 SGDLS, CDR2 YYNGEE. CDR3 length: 12 amino acids. This CDR3 is CASSETVDTQYF. Here the CDR3 DNA reads TGTGCCAGCAGCGAGACAGTAGATACGCAGTATTTT. Full variable domain (remainder filled in from reference TRBV9 and TRBJ2-3): DSGVTQTPKHLITATGQRVTLRCSPRSGDLSVYWYQQSLDQGLQFLIQYYNGEERAKGNILERFSAQQFPDLHSELNLSSLELGDSALYFCASSETVDTQYFGPGTRLTVL.

This chain joins TRBV7-9 and TRBJ1-6, with D possibly being TRBD1 (5 bases). Trimming removed 4 bases at V and 10 bases at J, with 14 bases between. The germline CDR1 and CDR2 sequences are SEHNR and FQNEAQ (reference sequence). The CDR3 runs 14 residues. Here the CDR3 reads CASSSTETGSPLHF. CDR3 nucleotide sequence: TGTGCCAGCAGCTCGACAGAAACCGGGTCACCCCTCCACTTT.

This clone is a singleton in its sample. The chain has TRBV5-8 and TRBJ2-4; D may correspond to TRBD1 or TRBD2 (5 bases each). V was trimmed by 6 bases and J by 3 bases, leaving 16 bases between them. Germline V gene lookup returns CDR1 SGHTS and CDR2 YDEGEE. The CDR3 has 15 residues. The CDR3 coding sequence is TGTGCCAGCACCCCGAGGGCGACAGTCAAAAACATTCAGTACTTC. Amino acids: CASTPRATVKNIQYF.

The chain carries TRBV10-3 and TRBJ2-3, with D tentatively TRBD1 (5 bases). Germline V gene data show CDR1 as ENHRY and CDR2 as SYGVKD. Trimming removed 2 bases at V and 4 bases at J, with 10 bases between. The CDR3 has 14 amino acids. The CDR3: CAISEVQAPDTQYF. CDR3 nucleotides: TGTGCCATCAGTGAGGTACAGGCCCCAGATACGCAGTATTTT.

CDR3 amino acids: CASSYLAGGVDTQYF. The CDR3 coding sequence is TGTGCCAGCAGCTACCTAGCGGGGGGAGTTGATACGCAGTATTTT. The gene calls are TRBV11-2 and TRBJ2-3; 11 nucleotides match TRBD2. Germline lookup yields CDR1 SGHAT and CDR2 FQNNGV. The V segment lost 4 bases and the J segment 6 bases; nucleotides outside the gene matches: 6. This CDR3 spans 15 amino acids.

The V gene is TRBV7-9, the J gene TRBJ2-1; no clear D. CDR1 is SEHNR, CDR2 FQNEAQ, per germline (reference sequence). Deletions cut 4 bases from V and 5 bases from J, with 3 bases between. This CDR3 comprises 11 residues. The CDR3 loop is CASSSDNEQFF. The DNA for the CDR3 is TGTGCCAGCAGCTCAGACAATGAGCAGTTCTTC.

The rearrangement joins TRBV9 to TRBJ1-1, with D unclear. V lost 0 bases, J lost 1 base, and 4 bases lay in between. From germline, CDR1 is SGDLS and CDR2 YYNGEE. This CDR3 contains 13 residues. The CDR3 DNA sequence: TGTGCCAGCAGCGTAGGGGCGAACACTGAAGCTTTCTTT. Encoded protein: CASSVGANTEAFF.

In its sample, this clone was seen a few times. This rearrangement joins TRBV7-9 to TRBJ1-6; a weak D match, TRBD1 (6 bases). Germline lookup yields CDR1 SEHNR and CDR2 FQNEAQ (reference sequence). The CDR3 is 14 amino acids. The germline V and J ends were trimmed by 4 bases and 9 bases, with 13 bases remaining between them. The CDR3 loop reads CASSSPGDRSPLHF. CDR3 nucleotides: TGTGCCAGCAGCTCGCCAGGGGACCGTTCACCCCTCCACTTT.

V is TRBV29-1 and J is TRBJ1-5; 9 bases fit TRBD1. V gave up 5 bases and J gave up 4 bases; unmatched junction bases: 3. Germline V lookup: CDR1 SQVTM, CDR2 ANQGSEA. The CDR3 runs to 13 residues. In nucleotides, the CDR3 is TGCAGCGTTCGGGGACAGGGAAATCAGCCCCAGCATTTT. Its protein product is CSVRGQGNQPQHF.

This clone is a singleton in its sample. V and J are TRBV7-6 and TRBJ2-5; D tentatively fits TRBD1 or TRBD2 (6 bases each). From germline, CDR1 is SGHVS and CDR2 FNYEAQ. V lost 4 bases to trimming and J lost 2 bases, with 20 bases between them. CDR3 length: 17 residues. The chain's CDR3 is CASSSQGLTSLQETQYF. The CDR3 DNA is TGTGCCAGCAGCTCACAGGGTTTGACTAGTTTACAAGAGACCCAGTACTTC.

V usage is TRBV7-2 and J usage is TRBJ1-3; TRBD1 might be the D (5 bases). Germline CDR1 SGHTA, CDR2 FQGNSA. The CDR3 contains 16 residues. Trimming took 4 bases from V and 0 from J, leaving 13 bases between them. CDR3 DNA sequence: TGTGCCAGCAGCTACCGACAGATTAGCTCTGGAAACACCATATATTTT. Translation: CASSYRQISSGNTIYF.

The V and J genes are TRBV19 and TRBJ2-2, with TRBD1 matching over 7 bases. V lost 5 bases, J lost 0 bases, and 3 bases stayed unmatched. The V gene's germline CDR1 is LNHDA and CDR2 SQIVND (reference sequence). This CDR3 has 15 residues. The CDR3 loop reads CASSADRANTGELFF. The DNA of the CDR3 is TGTGCCAGTAGTGCCGACAGGGCGAACACCGGGGAGCTGTTTTTT.

This chain links TRBV7-2 with TRBJ1-3; no reliable D call. Germline CDR1 is SGHTA and CDR2 is FQGNSA. V lost 0 bases and J lost 6, with 0 bases in between. This CDR3 comprises 11 residues. CDR3 sequence reads: CASSLANTIYF. CDR3 in DNA: TGTGCCAGCAGCTTAGCAAACACCATATATTTT.

The chain joins TRBV5-1 to TRBJ2-2; TRBD1 might be the D (6 bases). Trimming took 4 bases from V and 0 from J, leaving 10 bases between them. The CDR3 is 15 residues long. CDR1 SGHRS and CDR2 YFSETQ come from the germline V gene. The CDR3 sequence is CASSPTGANTGELFF. CDR3 coding DNA: TGCGCCAGCAGCCCGACAGGAGCGAACACCGGGGAGCTGTTTTTT.

The chain combines TRBV6-5 with TRBJ1-2; 7 bases match TRBD1. CDR3 length: 13 amino acids. Trimming cost V 4 bases and J 13 bases; bases outside gene matches: 12. Germline V CDR1 and CDR2: MNHEY, SVGAGI. This CDR3 is CASSLGRTGSVTF. The CDR3 nucleotides are TGTGCCAGCAGTTTGGGAAGGACAGGAAGTGTCACCTTC.

For the CDR3, the DNA is TGTGCCAGCAGCTTAGACGGCAGGGGAGGAGAGACCCAGTACTTC. Translation gives CASSLDGRGGETQYF. The chain couples TRBV7-9 to TRBJ2-5; D might be TRBD1 or TRBD2, each matching 6 bases. V was trimmed by 1 base and J by 4 bases, leaving 13 bases between them. The CDR3 is made up of 15 amino acids. Germline CDR1 reads SEHNR; CDR2 reads FQNEAQ (reference sequence). Supplemented by reference TRBV7-9 and TRBJ2-5, the full variable domain reads DTGVSQNPRHKITKRGQNVTFRCDPISEHNRLYWYRQTLGQGPEFLTYFQNEAQLEKSRLLSDRFSAERPKGSFSTLEIQRTEQGDSAMYLCASSLDGRGGETQYFGPGTRLLVL.